This TCR beta chain is drawn from a study of T-cell memory formation after mild COVID-19. Whole-study findings and limits: Mainly CM and EM harbored the contracting CD4+ clones; mainly EMRA harbored the CD8+ ones.

The V gene lost 4 bases and the J gene lost 5 bases, with 11 bases spanning the gap. CDR3 length: 13 residues. Per the germline V gene, CDR1 is LGHDT and CDR2 is YNNKEL (reference sequence). With constant-segment primers, 5'RACE yielded cDNA libraries of TCR alpha and TCR beta that carried sample barcodes and UMIs. One entry per CDR3 protein results from TCRdb running MiXCR on the 5' RACE reads. There are 150,000 to 200,000 distinct CDR3 sequences in the sample; around 30% occur only once, and around 12% lies in the top ten. This clonotype has a handful of counts. As yet, its antigen is unknown. This sequence originates from an adult woman who had mild COVID-19 (a few samples of this study predate the infection). Cell type and time point are not known. The sample consisted of PBMCs or a T cell subset sorted from them (not recorded which). This chain links TRBV3-1 with TRBJ2-5; D is ambiguous. The CDR3 DNA follows: TGTGCCAGCAGCCCCCAAGAGAGGGAGACCCAGTACTTC. Amino acid sequence: CASSPQERETQYF.